Below, 26 T cell receptor beta chains from the same sample are listed, as sequenced in a study of memory CD8 T cells in hepatitis C reinfection (dated by TCRdb to 2016 to 2017). The time point label, as the study defines it: peak reinfection, 3 to 8 weeks after reinfection detection. The sorted cells were sequenced directly ex vivo, without any in vitro expansion ahead of TCR sequencing. The protocol used for the library was the immunoSEQ multiplex PCR assay. As stored in TCRdb, this immuneACCESS dataset retains in-frame rearrangements with V and J assigned. A fraction of the clones does not appear; measured against another copy, unresolved V genes explain less than half of the discrepancy, and the remainder lacks a known reason. For this sample the table gives around 47,000 clones, of which approximately 87% were detected only once. Under 1.5% of the sample goes to the ten largest clones. Sequenced sample: naive CD8+ T cells sorted from blood. What the cell subset or site label conveys for this sample: total naive CD8+CD45RO- T cells. These receptors were collected from a man younger than 35 with hepatitis C virus infection.

The chain is built from TRBV4-3 and TRBJ2-3; D gene uncertain. CDR1 is LGHNA and CDR2 is YSLEER in the germline V gene. This CDR3 has 17 residues. V was trimmed by 3 bases and J by 7 bases, leaving 23 bases between them. CDR3 sequence reads: CASSHVSLRPRRNTQYF. The CDR3 DNA reads as TGCGCCAGCAGCCACGTTTCCCTGAGGCCTAGGCGCAATACGCAGTATTTT.

The chain has TRBV19 and TRBJ2-2; 7 nucleotides align to TRBD2. The germline V gene has CDR1 LNHDA and CDR2 SQIVND (reference sequence). V shed 4 bases, J shed 2 bases, and the junction held 4 bases outside the gene matches. The CDR3 is 15 amino acids. CDR3 sequence (DNA): TGTGCCAGTAGTACCTGGGGGGGAAACACCGGGGAGCTGTTTTTT. It codes for CASSTWGGNTGELFF. Based on the CDR3 plus reference TRBV19 and TRBJ2-2, the full variable domain is DGGITQSPKYLFRKEGQNVTLSCEQNLNHDAMYWYRQDPGQGLRLIYYSQIVNDFQKGDIAEGYSVSREKKESFPLTVTSAQKNPTAFYLCASSTWGGNTGELFFGEGSRLTVL.

V and J are TRBV5-6 and TRBJ2-5, with D possibly TRBD2 on 5 matching bases. The length of the CDR3 is 16 residues. Germline CDR1 reads SGHDT; CDR2 reads YYEEEE. The V and J ends lost 0 bases and 0 bases respectively, with 12 bases between them. CDR3 sequence (DNA): TGTGCCAGCAGCTTGGTGATAGCGAAGTACCAAGAGACCCAGTACTTC. Translating gives CASSLVIAKYQETQYF.

This clone was recorded once. The V and J genes are TRBV29-1 and TRBJ2-7, with D maybe TRBD2 (5 bases). The CDR3 covers 13 residues. Germline assignment: CDR1 SQVTM and CDR2 ANQGSEA. V lost 6 bases and J 6 bases, leaving 18 bases between the germline ends. The CDR3 loop is CSVTDGEEGEQYF. The DNA for the CDR3 is TGCAGCGTCACGGACGGGGAAGAGGGCGAGCAGTACTTC.

This clone counts as medium-sized. The CDR3 protein is CASSQEWTGFEKLFF. DNA for the CDR3: TGCGCCAGCAGCCAAGAGTGGACAGGGTTTGAAAAACTGTTTTTT. The chain joins TRBV4-1 to TRBJ1-4, with 8 bases identical to TRBD1. J was trimmed by 7 bases and V by 0 bases; bases with no gene match: 4. CDR3 length equals 15 residues. The germline V gene encodes CDR1 MGHRA and CDR2 YSYEKL.

The V gene is TRBV6-5, the J gene TRBJ1-1; TRBD1 might be the D (6 bases). This CDR3 spans 14 amino acids. V was clipped by 5 bases and J by 6 bases, with 16 bases between them. Germline assignment: CDR1 MNHEY and CDR2 SVGAGI. The CDR3 DNA sequence: TGTGCCAGCAGTGAATTTGGGGCAGGGGCTGAAGCTTTCTTT. Translated, it gives CASSEFGAGAEAFF.

In its sample, this clone was seen once. CDR3 loop: CASSSSQGGMRQETQYF. CDR3 sequence (DNA): TGTGCCAGCAGCTCTAGTCAGGGAGGGATGCGCCAAGAGACCCAGTACTTC. The chain uses TRBV7-9 and TRBJ2-5, with TRBD2 matching over 7 bases. The germline V gene has CDR1 SEHNR and CDR2 FQNEAQ (reference sequence). This CDR3 has 17 residues. V was pared by 4 bases and J by 1 base, with 12 bases of the junction left unmatched.

The genes are TRBV5-6 and TRBJ2-3, with D possibly being TRBD2 (6 bases). V was clipped by 6 bases and J by 10 bases, with 15 bases between them. CDR1 is SGHDT and CDR2 is YYEEEE in the germline V gene. There are 12 residues in the CDR3. The CDR3 sequence: CASTEAGGAQYF. The CDR3 bases are TGTGCCAGCACCGAGGCCGGGGGAGCGCAGTATTTT. Complete variable domain (other parts from reference TRBV5-6 and TRBJ2-3): DAGVTQSPTHLIKTRGQQVTLRCSPKSGHDTVSWYQQALGQGPQFIFQYYEEEERQRGNFPDRFSGHQFPNYSSELNVNALLLGDSALYLCASTEAGGAQYFGPGTRLTVL.

This clone was observed once. The chain uses TRBV9 and TRBJ1-5, with D possibly TRBD1 on 5 matching bases. This CDR3 contains 17 residues. Germline lookup yields CDR1 SGDLS and CDR2 YYNGEE. Between the trimmed V and J ends, which lost 4 bases and 2 bases, there was a span of 19 bases. In DNA, the CDR3 is TGTGCCAGCAGCTTACCTCCCGGCAGGGAGGGCAATCAGCCCCAGCATTTT. It codes for CASSLPPGREGNQPQHF.

The V and J genes are TRBV9 and TRBJ2-1, with 8 bases aligning to TRBD2. This CDR3 is built from 13 residues. Germline values: CDR1 SGDLS, CDR2 YYNGEE. The J segment lost 14 bases and the V segment lost 3 bases, leaving 10 bases of the junction unmatched. The CDR3 DNA sequence: TGTGCCAGCAGCGCCGGAGGGGGACTAGGGGAGTTCTTC. It translates to CASSAGGGLGEFF.

The J gene is TRBJ2-1, the V gene TRBV11-2, with a weak D call TRBD1 (7 bases). The V end was cut by 0 bases, the J end by 3 bases, with 12 bases between. Germline lookup yields CDR1 SGHAT and CDR2 FQNNGV. The CDR3 has 16 amino acids. CDR3 amino acids: CASSLDPQGGYNEQFF. The CDR3 nucleotides read TGTGCCAGCAGCTTAGACCCCCAGGGGGGCTACAATGAGCAGTTCTTC.

The chain carries TRBV6-5 and TRBJ2-1; 10 nucleotides agree with TRBD2. Losses at the gene ends were 6 bases for V and 9 bases for J; bases not matched to a gene: 5. The CDR3 is made up of 13 amino acids. Germline CDR1 and CDR2: MNHEY and SVGAGI. The CDR3 DNA is TGTGCCAGCAGCCTAGCGGGAGCTGCTGAGCAGTTCTTC. It codes for CASSLAGAAEQFF.

This clone has just a few counts. The chain combines TRBV27 with TRBJ1-1, with a tentative D call TRBD1 (5 bases). Germline loops: CDR1 MNHEY, CDR2 SMNVEV (reference sequence). With 7 bases removed from V and 2 bases from J, the gap between germline ends came to 14 bases. The CDR3 has 14 amino acids. The CDR3 is CASILGGSNTEAFF. The CDR3 DNA is TGTGCCAGCATCCTTGGGGGGAGCAACACTGAAGCTTTCTTT.

V and J are TRBV5-8 and TRBJ2-2, with 9 nucleotides matching TRBD2. Losses at the gene ends were 4 bases for V and 4 bases for J; bases not matched to a gene: 14. From germline, CDR1 is SGHTS and CDR2 YDEGEE. The CDR3 length is 18 residues. The CDR3 region has the DNA TGTGCCAGCAGCCGTCCTCGCCAGCGGGGGGACTTCACCGGGGAGCTGTTTTTT. Translation: CASSRPRQRGDFTGELFF.

The J gene is TRBJ2-2, the V gene TRBV9, with 7 positions matching TRBD1. The CDR3 runs 20 residues. V was pared by 2 bases and J by 4 bases, with 20 bases of the junction left unmatched. Germline V CDR1 and CDR2: SGDLS, YYNGEE. The CDR3 DNA follows: TGTGCCAGCAGCGTCCGGGACAGCCTCCTATCGCGGAGAGTCACCGGGGAGCTGTTTTTT. This gives the protein CASSVRDSLLSRRVTGELFF.

The gene calls are TRBV6-5 and TRBJ2-7; no clear D. This CDR3 contains 13 residues. Germline assignment: CDR1 MNHEY and CDR2 SVGAGI. Trimming removed 5 bases from V and 7 bases from J, with 15 bases in between. The DNA of the CDR3 is TGTGCCAGCAGTGGGTACGGAGACGGGGAGCAGTACGTC. This codes for CASSGYGDGEQYV.

This chain joins TRBV28 and TRBJ2-7; 11 bases agree with TRBD2. With V trimmed by 5 bases and J by 2 bases, 8 bases remained unmatched. Germline V gives CDR1 MDHEN, CDR2 SYDVKM. This CDR3 has 16 residues. Here the CDR3 reads CASSLSRLAGTYEQYF. Written as DNA, the CDR3 is TGTGCCAGCAGTCTTTCGCGACTAGCGGGAACCTACGAGCAGTACTTC.

A word on this clone: The junction departs from the called germline gene at one end, perhaps through a read error. CDR3 residues: CASSLGGFYGQYF. CDR3 sequence (DNA): TGTGCCAGCAGCTTAGGCGGGTTCTACGGGCAGTACTTC. This chain joins TRBV7-9 and TRBJ2-7; possibly TRBD2 for D (5 bases). This CDR3 is built from 13 residues. Germline values: CDR1 SEHNR, CDR2 FQNEAQ (reference sequence).

V is TRBV11-2 and J is TRBJ2-1, with TRBD2 matching over 7 bases. The CDR3 totals 16 residues. The germline V gene has CDR1 SGHAT and CDR2 FQNNGV. The V and J ends lost 6 bases and 2 bases, in that order; junction bases with no gene match: 10. The CDR3 coding sequence is TGTGCCAGCAGTGTAGGTAGGGCGGGAGCCTACAATGAGCAGTTCTTC. Translating it yields CASSVGRAGAYNEQFF.

The chain is built from TRBV7-2 and TRBJ2-5; 13 nucleotides line up with TRBD2. The V and J ends lost 1 base and 4 bases, in that order; junction bases with no gene match: 3. CDR3 length: 16 amino acids. Germline V gives CDR1 SGHTA, CDR2 FQGNSA. Here the CDR3 DNA reads TGTGCCAGCAGCTTAGAACTAGCGGGAGGGGTAGAGACCCAGTACTTC. Translation: CASSLELAGGVETQYF.

The CDR3 region has the DNA TGTGCCAGCAGCCTACTCCAGGGGGCGAACACTGAAGCTTTCTTT. Translated: CASSLLQGANTEAFF. The chain employs TRBV14 and TRBJ1-1, with TRBD1 matching 8 bases. V trimming: 4 bases; J trimming: 1 base; junction bases outside the gene matches: 5. CDR1 and CDR2 from the germline V gene are SGHDN and FVKESK. The length of the CDR3 is 15 residues.

The rearrangement joins TRBV7-9 to TRBJ2-7; D possibly corresponds to TRBD2 (6 bases). Germline V gene data show CDR1 as SEHNR and CDR2 as FQNEAQ (reference sequence). V was trimmed by 5 bases and J by 0 bases, leaving 14 bases between them. This CDR3 region has 15 residues. In DNA form, the CDR3 reads TGTGCCAGCAGCCACCCTAGCGACACCTCCTACGAGCAGTACTTC. Translating gives CASSHPSDTSYEQYF.

The CDR3 loop reads CASSVAAGTENTEAFF. The CDR3 DNA follows: TGTGCCAGCAGCGTAGCCGCCGGGACAGAAAACACTGAAGCTTTCTTT. This chain links TRBV9 with TRBJ1-1; the match to TRBD1 covers 7 bases. V dropped 0 bases and J dropped 2; count of bases not matched to a gene: 7. The germline CDR1 and CDR2 sequences are SGDLS and YYNGEE. This CDR3 comprises 16 residues. Full variable domain (outside the CDR3, taken from reference TRBV9 and TRBJ1-1): DSGVTQTPKHLITATGQRVTLRCSPRSGDLSVYWYQQSLDQGLQFLIQYYNGEERAKGNILERFSAQQFPDLHSELNLSSLELGDSALYFCASSVAAGTENTEAFFGQGTRLTVV.

This chain joins TRBV6-6 and TRBJ2-3; 8 nucleotides match TRBD2. The germline V gene has CDR1 MNHNY and CDR2 SVGAGI (reference sequence). V shed 4 bases, J shed 2 bases, and the junction held 8 bases outside the gene matches. The CDR3 is made up of 16 amino acids. The CDR3 region is CASSLTAGGSTDTQYF. The CDR3 DNA reads TGTGCCAGCAGTTTAACGGCGGGGGGATCCACAGATACGCAGTATTTT.

The chain couples TRBV28 to TRBJ1-1; 7 bases are a match to TRBD1. The CDR3 runs 15 residues. Per the germline V gene, CDR1 is MDHEN and CDR2 is SYDVKM. After removal of 7 bases from V and 3 bases from J, the junction contained 11 bases not matched to a gene. CDR3 nucleotides: TGTGCCAGCAAGGGGGTTGAGGGGGCGCACACTGAAGCTTTCTTT. Protein: CASKGVEGAHTEAFF.

This chain joins TRBV4-3 and TRBJ2-1; 11 positions match TRBD2. The CDR3 covers 15 residues. From germline, CDR1 is LGHNA and CDR2 YSLEER. V lost 4 bases, J lost 4 bases, and 3 bases stayed unmatched. The CDR3 coding sequence is TGCGCCAGCAGCCCAGGGACTAGCGGTTACAATGAGCAGTTCTTC. Its translation: CASSPGTSGYNEQFF.